A few counts support the clone carrying this T cell receptor beta chain. Here immunoSEQ multiplex PCR was the method, and the copy in TCRdb shows in-frame clones only, minus some. The sample lists 50,000 to 75,000 clones; 91% were seen once. These data come from a study of T cell changes during pregnancy in multiple sclerosis. V dropped 3 bases and J dropped 3 bases, with 9 bases sitting between them. The CDR3 loop spans 13 amino acids. Per germline, CDR1 SGHRS and CDR2 YFSETQ. The material was peripheral blood, obtained after pregnancy. The TCR sequence derives from a female donor in good health, enrolled as a control in a pregnancy study. The chain joins TRBV5-1 to TRBJ1-1; D uncertain. CDR3 protein: CASSYRGDTEAFF. The CDR3, as DNA: TGCGCCAGCAGCTACCGGGGTGACACTGAAGCTTTCTTT.